This is a list of T cell receptor beta chains from one sample in a study of Graves' ophthalmopathy and Graves' hyperthyroidism. From the multiplex PCR reads, TCRdb called clonotypes with MiXCR, one entry per CDR3 protein. The data hold about 620,000 distinct CDR3 sequences, with around a fifth observed a single time. The sequencing sample was made of peripheral blood. Receptors were obtained from a woman under 30 with stable Graves' hyperthyroidism. Some clones in this sample may be carry-over from other donors' samples. CDR3s include the opening cysteine and the closing phenylalanine or tryptophan. A D gene is named only where the DNA matches it firmly. Some rows have no size entry. The others give once, few or many, or a class for an expanded clone.

d_gene	v_gene	j_gene	abundance	CDR3nt	CDR3aa
TRBD1	TRBV15	TRBJ2-7	many	TGTGCCACCAGCAGTCCGGGACAGGGGTTGGACGAGCAGTACTTC	CATSSPGQGLDEQYF
TRBD1	TRBV10-3	TRBJ1-1	NA	TGTGCCATCAGCGACAGGGGGCCAGCTTTCTTT	CAISDRGPAFF
NA	TRBV27	TRBJ2-7	many	TGTGCCAGCAGTTTTGGGAGGACGAGCTCCTACGAGCAGTACTTC	CASSFGRTSSYEQYF
TRBD1	TRBV2	TRBJ2-5	NA	TGTGCCAGCAGTGATGACAGGGGACGCCAAGAGACCCAGTACTTC	CASSDDRGRQETQYF
TRBD2	TRBV20-1	TRBJ2-7	many	TGCAGTGCTACGCCGATACTAGCGCCCTACGAGCAGTACTTC	CSATPILAPYEQYF
TRBD1	TRBV20-1	TRBJ1-1	many	TGCAGTGCCATCCGGGACAGCGGCCCCCTTCCCACTGAAGCTTTCTTT	CSAIRDSGPLPTEAFF
TRBD2	TRBV5-6	TRBJ2-2	many	TGTGCCAGCAGCCGAGGGACTAGAGTGTCCGGGGAGCTGTTTTTT	CASSRGTRVSGELFF
TRBD1	TRBV5-1	TRBJ1-2	many	TGCGCCAGCAGCTTGAAAGAGGGGGCGGACTATGGCTACACCTTC	CASSLKEGADYGYTF
NA	TRBV6-2/TRBV6-3	TRBJ1-5	many	TGTGCCAGCAGTGCCCTTGGGACACAGGTTCCTCAGCCCCAGCATTTT	CASSALGTQVPQPQHF
TRBD1	TRBV28	TRBJ2-7	few	TGTGCCAGCAGTACCCAACAGGGGATGTCCTACGAGCAGTACTTC	CASSTQQGMSYEQYF
NA	TRBV11-1	TRBJ1-1	few	TGTGCCAGCAGCTCGCAACCGGGGGAATCCGACACTGAAGCTTTCTTT	CASSSQPGESDTEAFF